A single sample gave rise to the 9 T cell receptor beta chains below, sequenced in a study of blood T cell repertoires in COVID-19 (dated by TCRdb to the early 2020s). Receptor libraries were prepared by the immunoSEQ multiplex PCR assay. TCRdb took this table from immuneACCESS and kept in-frame rearrangements with V and J called. Such tables lack part of the clones; where checked against another copy, unresolved V genes explain under half of the gap, and the rest is unexplained. The sample table lists around 450,000 clones, around 90% of them with a count of one. The leading ten clones occupy about 2.1% of the sample. The source material was PBMCs or T cells enriched from blood (not recorded which). Source of these receptors: a young woman with acute COVID-19.

The V gene is TRBV6-1, the J gene TRBJ1-2; D not resolved. Germline V CDR1 and CDR2: MNHNS, SASEGT. Trimming took off 2 bases at V and 3 bases at J, with 4 bases between the two ends. CDR3 length: 12 amino acids. The CDR3 here is CASSERDYGYTF. In DNA form, the CDR3 reads TGTGCCAGCAGTGAACGGGACTATGGCTACACCTTC.

The V and J genes are TRBV9 and TRBJ1-1; TRBD1 aligns across 7 bases. This CDR3 is built from 14 residues. Germline assignment: CDR1 SGDLS and CDR2 YYNGEE. The junction had 4 bases not matched to a gene; V was cut back by 3 bases and J by 2 bases. The CDR3 region is CASSAGTANTEAFF. The CDR3 DNA is TGTGCCAGCAGCGCCGGGACAGCAAACACTGAAGCTTTCTTT.

V and J are TRBV28 and TRBJ1-2; D perhaps matches TRBD1 (5 bases). Germline V gene data show CDR1 as MDHEN and CDR2 as SYDVKM. The V and J ends lost 2 bases and 8 bases respectively, with 12 bases between them. The CDR3 consists of 13 residues. The CDR3 reads CASSLVGQGGYTF. Written as DNA, the CDR3 is TGTGCCAGCAGTTTAGTTGGGCAGGGAGGCTACACCTTC.

The table lists this clone with a few counts. Other DNA sequences in this sample translate to the same CDR3. The V gene is TRBV9, the J gene TRBJ2-2; D not resolved. Trimming pared 0 bases from V and 0 bases from J, leaving 6 bases between. Germline V gene data show CDR1 as SGDLS and CDR2 as YYNGEE. The CDR3 extends over 15 amino acids. The CDR3 DNA is TGTGCCAGCAGCGTAGGCGGCGCGAACACCGGGGAGCTGTTTTTT. Translation gives CASSVGGANTGELFF.

The chain links TRBV5-6 to TRBJ2-6; 10 bases match TRBD2. Germline CDR1 SGHDT, CDR2 YYEEEE. This CDR3 is 17 amino acids long. The V gene end was trimmed by 0 bases and the J gene end by 3 bases; junction bases not matched to a gene: 3. The CDR3 region has the DNA TGTGCCAGCAGCTTGGTGATAGCGGGAGGTGGGGCCAACGTCCTGACTTTC. This gives the protein CASSLVIAGGGANVLTF.

V is TRBV9 and J is TRBJ1-2; D might be TRBD1 (5 bases). Germline CDR1 is SGDLS and CDR2 is YYNGEE. The CDR3 sequence is 13 residues long. Trimming took 4 bases from V and 8 from J, leaving 15 bases between them. The CDR3 protein is CASSPTGSRGYTF. The CDR3 nucleotides read TGTGCCAGCAGCCCCACAGGTTCGCGGGGCTACACCTTC. Supplemented by reference TRBV9 and TRBJ1-2, the full variable domain reads DSGVTQTPKHLITATGQRVTLRCSPRSGDLSVYWYQQSLDQGLQFLIQYYNGEERAKGNILERFSAQQFPDLHSELNLSSLELGDSALYFCASSPTGSRGYTFGSGTRLTVV.

The V and J genes are TRBV6-5 and TRBJ1-3, with D perhaps TRBD1 (6 bases). The CDR3 contains 14 residues. Trimming cost V 5 bases and J 2 bases, with 10 bases left between them. Looked up from germline, CDR1 is MNHEY and CDR2 is SVGAGI. The chain's CDR3 is CASSLQGTGNTIYF. The DNA of the CDR3 is TGTGCCAGCAGTCTGCAGGGGACTGGAAACACCATATATTTT.

The chain links TRBV5-1 to TRBJ2-2; TRBD1 matches at 7 bases. Germline lookup yields CDR1 SGHRS and CDR2 YFSETQ. CDR3 length equals 14 residues. V shed 4 bases and J 5 bases; nucleotides not matched to a gene: 5. The CDR3 bases are TGCGCCAGCAGCAGGGGGCGTGGAACCGGGGAGCTGTTTTTT. Amino acids: CASSRGRGTGELFF.

The chain couples TRBV7-9 to TRBJ2-5, with TRBD1 identical over 9 bases. Germline assignment: CDR1 SEHNR and CDR2 FQNEAQ (reference sequence). Trimming removed 5 bases from V and 4 bases from J; junction bases left unmatched: 11. This CDR3 region has 16 residues. The DNA of the CDR3 is TGTGCCAGCAGCCCAACCCCGGGACAGGGTATAGAGACCCAGTACTTC. Protein product: CASSPTPGQGIETQYF. Looking up the rest from reference TRBV7-9 and TRBJ2-5 gives the full variable domain: DTGVSQNPRHKITKRGQNVTFRCDPISEHNRLYWYRQTLGQGPEFLTYFQNEAQLEKSRLLSDRFSAERPKGSFSTLEIQRTEQGDSAMYLCASSPTPGQGIETQYFGPGTRLLVL.